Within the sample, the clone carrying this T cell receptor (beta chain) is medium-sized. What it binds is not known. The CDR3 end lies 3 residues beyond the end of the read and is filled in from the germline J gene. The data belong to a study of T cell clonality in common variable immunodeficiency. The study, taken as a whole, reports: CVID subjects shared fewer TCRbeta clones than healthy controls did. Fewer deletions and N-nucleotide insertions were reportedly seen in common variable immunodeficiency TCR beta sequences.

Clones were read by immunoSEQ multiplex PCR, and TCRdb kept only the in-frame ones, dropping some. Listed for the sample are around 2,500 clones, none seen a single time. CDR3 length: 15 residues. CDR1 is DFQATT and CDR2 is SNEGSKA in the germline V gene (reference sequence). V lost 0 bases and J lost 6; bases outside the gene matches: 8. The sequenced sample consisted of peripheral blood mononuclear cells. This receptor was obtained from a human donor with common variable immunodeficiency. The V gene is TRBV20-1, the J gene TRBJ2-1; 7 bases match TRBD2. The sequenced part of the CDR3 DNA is TGCAGTGCTAGAGATGCTGGGGGGGGTGGCAATGAG. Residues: CSARDAGGGGNE. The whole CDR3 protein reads CSARDAGGGGNEQFF.